The T cell receptor beta chain under discussion was sequenced for a study of shared clonotypes between healthy human individuals. Study context: Two women and three men aged 18 to 49 served as donors.

Using approximately 190 ng DNA, roughly 33,000 T cell genomes, the sorted-subset replicate PCRs were run. Here immunoSEQ multiplex PCR was the method, and the copy in TCRdb shows in-frame clones only, minus some. This table has around 510,000 clones, around 95% appearing once. This sequence was found in a woman in her 30s in good health. The sample was naive CD4+ T cells sorted from blood. The subset was: CD45RA+ positively selected.

DNA for the CDR3: TGTGCCACCAGCAGAGATCCGCTAGCGGGAGCTGAGCAGTTCTTC. Translated, it gives CATSRDPLAGAEQFF. The chain couples TRBV15 to TRBJ2-1, with 10 bases fitting TRBD2. CDR3 length: 15 residues. V shed 0 bases and J 9 bases; nucleotides not matched to a gene: 5. The germline V gene encodes CDR1 LNHNV and CDR2 YYDKDF (reference sequence).